This TCR beta chain stems from a study of T cell responses to AZD1222 COVID-19 vaccine. Libraries were prepared by immunoSEQ multiplex PCR; TCRdb keeps only in-frame clonotypes and omits some of them. The sample consists of 100,000 or so clones, roughly nine tenths of them appearing once. The source is an adult in good health. The material sequenced was peripheral blood, taken on day 0 of AZD1222 vaccination.

DNA for the CDR3: TGCGCCAGCAGCTTGAGGGGCCACGGGGGGGACGAGCAGTACTTC. Encoded protein: CASSLRGHGGDEQYF. This chain joins TRBV5-1 and TRBJ2-7; 8 bases are shared with TRBD2. J lost 5 bases, V lost 1 base, and 8 bases had no gene match. Germline CDR1 and CDR2: SGHRS and YFSETQ. The CDR3 is made up of 15 amino acids.